These 16 T cell receptor beta chains share one sample of origin, sequenced in a study of blood T cell repertoires in COVID-19. TCRdb keeps only in-frame clones here, not all; method: immunoSEQ multiplex PCR. The table records some 42,000 clones, over 60% of them present only once. The specimen was peripheral blood. Receptor source: a woman in her seventies with acute or convalescent COVID-19.

The chain has TRBV5-5 and TRBJ2-7; D uncertain. Per the germline V gene, CDR1 is SGHKS and CDR2 is YYEKEE (reference sequence). The CDR3 covers 13 residues. V gave up 4 bases and J gave up 3 bases, with 11 bases separating them. The CDR3 spells CASSLVPGYEQYF. CDR3 nucleotide sequence: TGTGCCAGCAGCCTGGTCCCGGGCTACGAGCAGTACTTC.

The rearrangement uses TRBV11-3 and TRBJ1-3; 8 bases fit TRBD1. Germline V gives CDR1 SGHNT, CDR2 YENEEA. The CDR3 covers 17 residues. The trim removed 3 bases at V and 1 base at J, leaving 8 bases unmatched. In DNA, the CDR3 is TGTGCCAGCAGCTTTGGGGACAGGATGAAATCTGGAAACACCATATATTTT. Amino acid sequence: CASSFGDRMKSGNTIYF.

The table lists this clone with a few counts. V and J are TRBV6-6 and TRBJ1-5; TRBD1 might be the D (5 bases). This CDR3 has 14 residues. Trimming cost V 7 bases and J 5 bases, with 15 bases left between them. Germline loops: CDR1 MNHNY, CDR2 SVGAGI (reference sequence). This CDR3 is CASTSGQTDQPQHF. Written as DNA, the CDR3 is TGTGCCAGCACTAGCGGACAAACTGATCAGCCCCAGCATTTT.

This chain links TRBV13 with TRBJ1-1; 11 bases fit TRBD1. Unmatched junction bases numbered 15, after V lost 5 bases and J lost 4 bases. Germline V gene lookup returns CDR1 PRHDT and CDR2 FYEKMQ (reference sequence). The CDR3 extends over 18 amino acids. This CDR3 reads CASSTLPGQGVGGTEAFF. The CDR3 DNA reads TGTGCCAGCAGCACACTCCCGGGACAGGGGGTGGGGGGCACTGAAGCTTTCTTT. The full variable domain, rest sourced from reference TRBV13 and TRBJ1-1, is AAGVIQSPRHLIKEKRETATLKCYPIPRHDTVYWYQQGPGQDPQFLISFYEKMQSDKGSIPDRFSAQQFSDYHSELNMSSLELGDSALYFCASSTLPGQGVGGTEAFFGQGTRLTVV.

The V gene is TRBV15, the J gene TRBJ2-5; 8 nucleotides line up with TRBD2. CDR1 is LNHNV and CDR2 is YYDKDF in the germline V gene (reference sequence). The CDR3 contains 14 residues. V gave up 7 bases and J gave up 5 bases; unmatched junction bases: 9. CDR3 sequence reads: CATNLAGLLETQYF. DNA of the CDR3: TGTGCCACCAACTTAGCGGGGTTACTGGAGACCCAGTACTTC.

The CDR3 DNA is TGTGCCAGTATGGAGGCGGTATCCAACAATGAGCAGTTCTTC. It translates to CASMEAVSNNEQFF. The chain employs TRBV19 and TRBJ2-1; tentative D call: TRBD2 (5 bases). Germline values: CDR1 LNHDA, CDR2 SQIVND (reference sequence). Trimming pared 7 bases from V and 5 bases from J, leaving 15 bases between. This CDR3 spans 14 amino acids.

This clone was seen just once. CDR3 region: CASSFWSGGGRTEAFF. CDR3 nucleotides: TGTGCCAGCAGTTTTTGGTCGGGGGGGGGTCGGACTGAAGCTTTCTTT. The chain couples TRBV27 to TRBJ1-1, with a weak D call TRBD1 (5 bases). The germline V gene has CDR1 MNHEY and CDR2 SMNVEV (reference sequence). V was trimmed by 3 bases and J by 5 bases, leaving 19 bases between them. The CDR3 contains 16 residues.

V gene TRBV30 combines with J gene TRBJ2-1; TRBD2 agrees at 12 bases. The CDR3 consists of 15 residues. Trimming at V came to 3 bases and at J to 4 bases, leaving 4 bases not matched to a gene. Germline values: CDR1 GTSNPN, CDR2 SVGIG (reference sequence). The CDR3 loop is CAWSRTSGRYNEQFF. DNA for the CDR3: TGTGCCTGGAGCCGAACTAGCGGGAGGTACAATGAGCAGTTCTTC.

The V call is TRBV6-5, the J call TRBJ2-7; weak D call: TRBD2 (5 bases). The CDR3 contains 15 residues. With 5 bases removed from V and 7 bases from J, the gap between germline ends came to 21 bases. Germline CDR1 MNHEY, CDR2 SVGAGI. CDR3 in DNA: TGTGCCAGCAGTAGAGTCGGACCCCTGACGGGGGAGCAGTACTTC. This sequence encodes CASSRVGPLTGEQYF.

A few counts support this clone. The rearrangement joins TRBV5-4 to TRBJ2-5, with 9 bases aligning to TRBD2. Germline CDR1 and CDR2: SGHNT and YYREEE (reference sequence). CDR3 length: 16 residues. Trimming took 1 base from V and 4 from J; bases not matched to a gene: 8. DNA for the CDR3: TGTGCCAGCAGCTTGCTTAGCGGGAGAGGAGCAGAGACCCAGTACTTC. It specifies CASSLLSGRGAETQYF.

CDR3 sequence: CASSQGGSTDTQYF. CDR3 sequence (DNA): TGTGCCAGCAGCCAGGGAGGTTCCACAGATACGCAGTATTTT. This chain uses TRBV5-6 with TRBJ2-3; D possibly corresponds to TRBD2 (6 bases). Germline-derived CDR1 and CDR2 are SGHDT and YYEEEE. This CDR3 has 14 residues. V was pared by 4 bases and J by 2 bases, with 11 bases between.

This chain joins TRBV9 and TRBJ2-1, with 7 nucleotides matching TRBD1. With 4 bases clipped from V and 7 bases from J, the junction kept 8 bases outside the gene matches. Germline-derived CDR1 and CDR2 are SGDLS and YYNGEE. The CDR3 is 14 amino acids. CDR3 sequence (DNA): TGTGCCAGCAGCTCCCGGGACAGTATGAATGAGCAGTTCTTC. Translated, it gives CASSSRDSMNEQFF.

This clone was seen a few times. The CDR3, as DNA: TGTGCCAGCAGCCGGGACAGGACGAATCAGCCCCAGCATTTT. Amino acid sequence: CASSRDRTNQPQHF. The J gene is TRBJ1-5, the V gene TRBV6-5; 8 bases line up with TRBD1. The V gene's germline CDR1 is MNHEY and CDR2 SVGAGI. V shed 6 bases and J 4 bases; nucleotides not matched to a gene: 5. This CDR3 is 14 amino acids long.

The chain is built from TRBV19 and TRBJ1-5; 7 bases are shared with TRBD1. V was pared by 8 bases and J by 2 bases, with 6 bases of the junction left unmatched. The CDR3 is made up of 14 amino acids. Germline V gene lookup returns CDR1 LNHDA and CDR2 SQIVND (reference sequence). The CDR3 sequence is CASGKGAGNQPQHF. CDR3 bases: TGTGCCAGTGGCAAGGGGGCGGGCAATCAGCCCCAGCATTTT.

The chain is built from TRBV28 and TRBJ2-1; unclear D gene. V lost 4 bases to trimming and J lost 5 bases, with 15 bases between them. Germline values: CDR1 MDHEN, CDR2 SYDVKM. This CDR3 is built from 15 residues. CDR3 nucleotide sequence: TGTGCCAGCAGTTCACTTATAGACATTGACAATGAGCAGTTCTTC. This sequence encodes CASSSLIDIDNEQFF.

In this sample, this clone turned up once. This sequence joins TRBV7-8 and TRBJ1-4, with D maybe TRBD1 (6 bases). Trimming took 5 bases from V and 7 from J, leaving 17 bases between them. Germline-derived CDR1 and CDR2 are SGHVS and FQNEAQ. The CDR3 consists of 15 residues. CDR3 bases: TGTGCCAGCAGCAAGGCGGGGGGGCCGGGTGAAAAACTGTTTTTT. This encodes CASSKAGGPGEKLFF.